This T cell receptor (beta chain) was sequenced during a study of T and B cells in COVID-19 patients. About the study: The recovered patients had mostly mild to moderate COVID-19 with outpatient management.

Study-wide results and caveats: Few blood samples existed from mildly ill patients during symptoms or early in severe cases.

BIOMED2 TRB-A/B primer pools were used in multiplex TRB PCR. TCRdb called the multiplex PCR reads again in MiXCR, with one record for every CDR3 protein. The data hold about 21,000 distinct CDR3 sequences, with over 25% observed a single time. From blood, about 250-550 ng of genomic DNA served as TRB template. A note on this clonotype: Its antigen is not identified.

Sequenced: blood. The receptor was isolated from a human donor who had recovered from COVID-19.

CDR3 sequence: CASSQISWGRGMPYEQYF. In DNA form, the CDR3 reads TGCGCCAGCAGCCAAATTTCTTGGGGCCGGGGAATGCCCTACGAGCAGTACTTC. This rearrangement joins TRBV5-1 to TRBJ2-7, with D possibly being TRBD1 or TRBD2 (5 bases each). Germline values: CDR1 SGHRS, CDR2 YFSETQ. V gave up 4 bases and J gave up 2 bases, with 25 bases separating them. The CDR3 sequence is 18 residues long.